This TCR beta chain was recovered during a study of Ad26.COV2.S vaccination and SARS-CoV-2 variants. About the research overall: Ad26.COV2.S was injected intramuscularly once or twice, 56 days apart.

Some clones are missing from TCRdb's copy, which holds only in-frame ones; the method was immunoSEQ multiplex PCR. Among 380,000 or so clones listed, around nine tenths were seen once. Treatment of the sample: roughly 19 received Ad26.COV2.S at low or high dose, single or two shots; a few received placebo; per-sample allocation not given. After the first vaccine or placebo injection, samples were drawn on day 63. With respect to this clone: Its target is unknown.

Notes on the study in general: Post-vaccination breadth of spike-specific CD8+ and CD4+ T cell responses was reportedly substantial. Across vaccine and placebo recipients, the breadth of non-spike TCRs was similar. An underestimation of total T cell responses may have resulted from the TCR breadth and depth analyses.

Per the germline V gene, CDR1 is SGHTA and CDR2 is FQGNSA. The CDR3 totals 19 residues. Losses at the gene ends were 4 bases for V and 7 bases for J; bases not matched to a gene: 22. Here the sequenced sample was peripheral blood, taken in a trial of Ad26.COV2.S vaccine versus placebo. The V call is TRBV7-2, the J call TRBJ2-7; 10 bases fit TRBD2. The TCR originated in a person between 18 and 60 years old who received the Ad26.COV2.S COVID-19 vaccine or a placebo. As DNA, the CDR3 is TGTGCCAGCAGCTCCTATTACTCCTCCGAGCGGGAGGGCCGTAGGGAGCAGTACTTC. Its protein product is CASSSYYSSEREGRREQYF.